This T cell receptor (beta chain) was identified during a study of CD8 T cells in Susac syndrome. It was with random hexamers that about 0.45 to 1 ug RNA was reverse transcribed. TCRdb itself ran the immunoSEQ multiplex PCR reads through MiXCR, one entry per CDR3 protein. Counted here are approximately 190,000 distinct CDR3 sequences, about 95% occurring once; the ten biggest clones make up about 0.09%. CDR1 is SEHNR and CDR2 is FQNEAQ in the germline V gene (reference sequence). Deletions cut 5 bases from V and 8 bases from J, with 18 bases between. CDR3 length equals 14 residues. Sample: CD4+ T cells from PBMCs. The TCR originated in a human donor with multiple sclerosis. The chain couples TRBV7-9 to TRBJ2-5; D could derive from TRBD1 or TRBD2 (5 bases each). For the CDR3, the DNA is TGTGCCAGCAGCCCAGGGACCCCGGTTAGAACCCAGTACTTC. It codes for CASSPGTPVRTQYF. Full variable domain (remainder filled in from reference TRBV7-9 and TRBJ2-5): DTGVSQNPRHKITKRGQNVTFRCDPISEHNRLYWYRQTLGQGPEFLTYFQNEAQLEKSRLLSDRFSAERPKGSFSTLEIQRTEQGDSAMYLCASSPGTPVRTQYFGPGTRLLVL.